The clone carrying this TCR beta chain was seen repeatedly, ten times or more. This sample was taken from a study of breast tumors, draining lymph nodes, adjacent tissues. From the multiplex PCR reads, TCRdb called clonotypes with MiXCR, one entry per CDR3 protein. The repertoire has nearly 110,000 distinct CDR3 sequences, around 30% of them found once; the top ten carry 5.5% to 7%. V was clipped by 4 bases and J by 7 bases, with 8 bases between them. The CDR3 totals 11 residues. Germline-derived CDR1 and CDR2 are ENHRY and SYGVKD. Axillary draining lymph nodes of breast cancer patients supplied the node samples.

The receptor was derived from a female donor with breast cancer. Some clones in this sample may be carry-over from other donors' samples. The sequencing input was axillary lymph node tissue. The chain recombines TRBV10-3 with TRBJ2-7, with D perhaps matching TRBD2 (5 bases). The CDR3 is CAISAEREQYF. CDR3 nucleotide sequence: TGTGCCATCAGTGCAGAGCGGGAGCAGTACTTC.